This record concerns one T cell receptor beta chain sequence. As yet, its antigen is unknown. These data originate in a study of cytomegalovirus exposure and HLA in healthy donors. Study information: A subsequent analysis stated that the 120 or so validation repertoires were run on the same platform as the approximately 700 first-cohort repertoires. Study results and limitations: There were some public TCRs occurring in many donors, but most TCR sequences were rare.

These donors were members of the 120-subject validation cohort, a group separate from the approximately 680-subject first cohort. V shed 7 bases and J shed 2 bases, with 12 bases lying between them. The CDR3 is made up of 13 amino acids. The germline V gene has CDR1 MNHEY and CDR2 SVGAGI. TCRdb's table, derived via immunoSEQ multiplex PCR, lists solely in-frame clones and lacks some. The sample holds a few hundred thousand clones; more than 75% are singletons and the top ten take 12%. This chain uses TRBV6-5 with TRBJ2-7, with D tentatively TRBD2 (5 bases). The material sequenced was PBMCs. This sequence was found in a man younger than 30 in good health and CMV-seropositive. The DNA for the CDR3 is TGTGCCAGCACCCCCGGGAATACCTACGAGCAGTACTTC. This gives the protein CASTPGNTYEQYF.